The clone carrying this T cell receptor beta chain was found a few times. What it binds is unknown. It was with unique molecular identifiers that the TCRbeta library was prepared. Each CDR3 protein is one row after TCRdb ran MiXCR on the PCR reads. The sample lists fewer than 500,000 distinct CDR3 sequences, over 40% seen once, with approximately 30% in the top ten. The data originate from a study of T-cell reconstitution after alpha-beta-depleted transplantation in children. Study conclusions and caveats: From surviving recipient T cells and thymic progenitors came the high day-60 TCRbeta diversity observed in some patients. The study reportedly traced alpha-beta T cells about two months after transplant to several hundred expanded graft clones.

Germline V gene lookup returns CDR1 GTSNPN and CDR2 SVGIG (reference sequence). V dropped 4 bases and J dropped 11 bases, with 8 bases sitting between them. The CDR3 contains 9 residues. V and J are TRBV30 and TRBJ1-1, with D tentatively TRBD1 (6 bases). This sample comprised PBMCs, obtained before TCRalphabeta/CD19-depleted stem cell transplant. This TCR was recovered from a girl aged 2-9 years with aplastic anemia, due to receive a stem cell transplant. CDR3 DNA: TGTGCCTGGACAGGGGACGCTTTCTTT. Translated: CAWTGDAFF.